The rows below give T cell receptor beta chains drawn from one sample of a study of Graves' ophthalmopathy and Graves' hyperthyroidism. In TCRdb, the multiplex PCR reads were re-called with MiXCR into one record per CDR3 protein. The sample has about 500,000 distinct CDR3 sequences; over 13% are singletons. The sample taken for sequencing was blood. The origin of the receptors is a woman in her 30s with Graves' ophthalmopathy. CDR3s include the opening cysteine and the closing phenylalanine or tryptophan. The D gene is left open where the match is weak. Not every row has a clone size; where given, it reads once, few, many or a size class.

clone size	J gene	V gene	D gene	CDR3 protein	CDR3 DNA
many	TRBJ2-5	TRBV11-2	NA	CASSLGSGRETQYF	TGTGCCAGCAGCTTAGGTTCAGGGCGAGAGACCCAGTACTTC
many	TRBJ1-2	TRBV6-1	TRBD1	CASSEDPTGTNYGYTF	TGTGCCAGCAGTGAAGATCCGACAGGGACTAACTATGGCTACACCTTC
many	TRBJ1-5	TRBV3-1	TRBD1	CASSQAGQGSNQPQHF	TGTGCCAGCAGCCAAGCGGGACAGGGAAGCAATCAGCCCCAGCATTTT
many	TRBJ1-1	TRBV15	NA	CATSVEGTEAFF	TGTGCCACCAGCGTCGAGGGAACTGAAGCTTTCTTT
many	TRBJ1-2	TRBV2	NA	CASSSGLDYGYTF	TGTGCCAGCAGTTCAGGGTTAGACTATGGCTACACCTTC
NA	TRBJ1-2	TRBV5-4	NA	CASSLAPTQPPNYGYTF	TGTGCCAGCAGCTTGGCTCCCACGCAACCGCCTAACTATGGCTACACCTTC
NA	TRBJ2-2	TRBV4-1	NA	CASSPDLGGGEAGELFF	TGCGCCAGCAGCCCTGACTTAGGAGGAGGGGAGGCCGGGGAGCTGTTTTTT
few	TRBJ1-5	TRBV30	TRBD1	CAWTPGQDGQPQHF	TGTGCCTGGACACCCGGACAGGATGGACAGCCCCAGCATTTT
many	TRBJ1-1	TRBV7-9	NA	CASSRAFGAFF	TGTGCCAGCAGCCGGGCCTTTGGGGCTTTCTTT
many	TRBJ1-1	TRBV6-1	TRBD1	CASSGIQGAEAFF	TGTGCCAGCAGTGGTATACAGGGGGCTGAAGCTTTCTTT
NA	TRBJ2-7	TRBV20-1	NA	CSANFEGSPYEQYF	TGCAGTGCTAACTTCGAGGGGAGTCCCTACGAGCAGTACTTC
many	TRBJ2-7	TRBV6-1	NA	CASTPGGYYEQYF	TGTGCCAGCACCCCAGGGGGGTACTACGAGCAGTACTTC
many	TRBJ2-7	TRBV29-1	TRBD2	CSVALGTSGYEQYF	TGCAGCGTCGCCTTGGGGACTAGCGGCTACGAGCAGTACTTC
NA	TRBJ2-5	TRBV11-2	NA	CASSLRQRKETQYF	TGTGCCAGCAGCTTACGTCAGAGAAAAGAGACCCAGTACTTC
NA	TRBJ2-7	TRBV24-1	TRBD1	CATSEGDRPYEQYF	TGTGCCACCAGCGAAGGGGACAGACCCTACGAGCAGTACTTC
few	TRBJ2-7	TRBV4-1	TRBD2	CASSQEREVYEQYF	TGCGCCAGCAGCCAAGAGCGGGAGGTATACGAGCAGTACTTC
many	TRBJ2-7	TRBV4-1	NA	CASSQEGYSSYEQYF	TGCGCCAGCAGCCAAGAGGGCTACAGCTCCTACGAGCAGTACTTC